These 31 T cell receptor beta chains share one sample of origin, sequenced in a study of regulatory T cells in long-lasting Graves disease. Time point meaning: newly diagnosed GD, antithyroid drugs for less than 3 months. PBMC RNA served as the TCR library source. Assembly of TCR beta libraries relied on iRepertoire HTBI primers together with Arm-PCR of CDR3 regions. TCRdb reprocessed the multiplex PCR reads with MiXCR, giving one entry per CDR3 protein. The sample holds about 620,000 distinct CDR3 sequences, 15% to 20% seen once. This sample also appeared in a second study, on T cells in Graves' hyperthyroidism and ophthalmopathy.

The material was peripheral blood mononuclear cells (PBMCs), obtained at new diagnosis, from a patient treated with antithyroid drugs. These receptors were taken from a woman under 40 with Graves disease.

This clonotype has only one observation. A much bigger clone sits one base away, suggesting this may be a read error. The genes are TRBV2 and TRBJ2-3; 8 bases map to TRBD2. J gave up 4 bases and V 8 bases, and 8 bases lay outside the gene matches. Germline V gene lookup returns CDR1 SNHLY and CDR2 FYNNEI. The CDR3 is made up of 14 amino acids. CDR3 nucleotides: TGTGCCAGCGGCGCAGGACTAGCAGCAGATACGCAGTATTTT. Translation gives CASGAGLAADTQYF.

This chain links TRBV6-2 or TRBV6-3 with TRBJ2-7; D tentatively reads TRBD1 or TRBD2 (5 bases each). The V gene's germline CDR1 is MNHEY and CDR2 SVGEGT. V dropped 2 bases and J dropped 3 bases, with 20 bases sitting between them. This CDR3 has 17 amino acids. CDR3 loop: CASSYRGYGTANYEQYF. The CDR3 DNA sequence: TGTGCCAGCAGTTACCGGGGCTACGGAACAGCAAACTACGAGCAGTACTTC.

The chain couples TRBV27 to TRBJ2-7; TRBD1 is a possible D gene (6 bases). This CDR3 has 14 residues. The germline V and J ends were trimmed by 4 bases and 5 bases, with 15 bases remaining between them. Germline assignment: CDR1 MNHEY and CDR2 SMNVEV (reference sequence). CDR3 loop: CASSSGATINEQYF. DNA for the CDR3: TGTGCCAGCAGTTCAGGGGCCACCATCAACGAGCAGTACTTC.

This clonotype was seen a handful of times. V and J are TRBV29-1 and TRBJ2-1; 8 nucleotides align to TRBD1. The CDR3 covers 13 residues. V lost 7 bases, J lost 3 bases, and 5 bases stayed unmatched. Germline V lookup: CDR1 SQVTM, CDR2 ANQGSEA. The DNA of the CDR3 is TGCAGCGACGCAGGGGGCATCTACAATGAGCAGTTCTTC. Protein product: CSDAGGIYNEQFF.

With respect to this clonotype: It may be a read error: a sequence one base away is much more abundant. The chain uses TRBV28 and TRBJ2-1, with D possibly being TRBD2 (5 bases). CDR1 MDHEN and CDR2 SYDVKM come from the germline V gene. This CDR3 is built from 15 residues. This CDR3 reads CASSAFSASYNERFF. In DNA, the CDR3 is TGTGCCAGCAGCGCCTTTAGCGCGTCCTACAATGAGCGGTTCTTC. The whole variable domain, remainder taken from reference TRBV28 and TRBJ2-1, is DVKVTQSSRYLVKRTGEKVFLECVQDMDHENMFWYRQDPGLGLRLIYFSYDVKMKEKGDIPEGYSVSREKKERFSLILESASTNQTSMYLCASSAFSASYNERFFGPGTRLTVL.

This clonotype was seen many times. V and J are TRBV5-1 and TRBJ1-2; D is unresolved. Trimming took 1 base from V and 7 from J, leaving 11 bases between them. Germline CDR1 is SGHRS and CDR2 is YFSETQ. The CDR3 runs to 13 residues. CDR3 region: CASSLSEQSGYTF. DNA for the CDR3: TGCGCCAGCAGCTTGTCCGAACAGAGTGGCTACACCTTC.

This chain connects TRBV7-2 to TRBJ1-2, with a possible D match to TRBD1 (5 bases). Germline V gene lookup returns CDR1 SGHTA and CDR2 FQGNSA. The CDR3 totals 16 residues. V was clipped by 5 bases and J by 6 bases, with 22 bases between them. The CDR3 nucleotides are TGTGCCAGCAGCCCGGACCAGGGAAGACTGCGGAATGGCTACACCTTC. Protein product: CASSPDQGRLRNGYTF.

This clonotype appeared a few times. J is TRBJ1-1 and V is TRBV20-1, with TRBD1 matching over 8 bases. This CDR3 region has 14 residues. Trimming removed 7 bases from V and 1 base from J; junction bases left unmatched: 8. The germline gives CDR1 DFQATT, CDR2 SNEGSKA (reference sequence). In nucleotides, the CDR3 is TGCAGTGTCGACAGGGGACGGGGGAACACTGAAGCTTTCTTT. Translated, it gives CSVDRGRGNTEAFF.

This clonotype was counted at least ten times. This chain connects TRBV7-3 to TRBJ2-1, with 9 bases matching TRBD2. CDR3 length: 14 residues. V was pared by 5 bases and J by 7 bases, with 6 bases of the junction left unmatched. The germline V gene has CDR1 SGHTA and CDR2 FQGTGA. For the CDR3, the DNA is TGTGCCAGCAGCCCGGGACTAGCCAGGAATGAGCAGTTCTTC. This encodes CASSPGLARNEQFF.

The rearrangement joins TRBV5-4 to TRBJ2-1; 9 nucleotides agree with TRBD1. Germline CDR1 is SGHNT and CDR2 is YYREEE (reference sequence). This CDR3 comprises 13 residues. V was clipped by 5 bases and J by 8 bases; unmatched bases: 5. The CDR3 sequence is CASSGDRVYEQFF. The CDR3, as DNA: TGTGCCAGCAGTGGGGACAGGGTTTATGAGCAGTTCTTC.

This clonotype was counted ten times or more. The chain recombines TRBV7-2 with TRBJ2-1; D is tentatively TRBD1 or TRBD2 (5 bases each). Germline CDR1 SGHTA, CDR2 FQGNSA. V was cut by 5 bases and J by 0 bases, with 17 bases left in between. The CDR3 runs to 17 residues. This CDR3 reads CASSQTGLGSSYNEQFF. Written as DNA, the CDR3 is TGTGCCAGCAGCCAAACGGGGCTGGGAAGCTCCTACAATGAGCAGTTCTTC.

To note about this clonotype: It may be a read error: a sequence one base away is much more abundant. The chain joins TRBV2 to TRBJ2-7, with 9 bases fitting TRBD1. J was trimmed by 5 bases and V by 6 bases; bases with no gene match: 8. Looked up from germline, CDR1 is SNHLY and CDR2 is FYNNEI. CDR3 length: 14 residues. The CDR3 DNA follows: TGTGCCAGCAGGGATACCGGGACAGGGAACGAGCAGTACTTC. It codes for CASRDTGTGNEQYF.

This clonotype was found many times. The junction departs from germline at one end; a sequencing error may be responsible. This chain links TRBV29-1 with TRBJ1-1; D uncertain. The CDR3 consists of 13 residues. CDR1 is SQVTM, CDR2 ANQGSEA, per germline. CDR3 sequence: CSVQETPNTEAFF. DNA of the CDR3: TGCAGCGTTCAAGAGACACCGAACACTGAAGCTTTCTTT.

As DNA, the CDR3 is TGTGCCAGCAGCTTACTGTCGGGGTTGAGGGACAATGAGCAGTTCTTC. Protein product: CASSLLSGLRDNEQFF. The chain carries TRBV7-9 and TRBJ2-1; TRBD2 is a possible D gene (5 bases). Trimming removed 2 bases from V and 5 bases from J, with 16 bases in between. Germline CDR1 reads SEHNR; CDR2 reads FQNEAQ (reference sequence). CDR3 length equals 16 residues.

Many counts were recorded for this clonotype. The rearrangement links TRBV30 to TRBJ2-1, with TRBD1 identical over 7 bases. CDR1 and CDR2 (germline): GTSNPN, SVGIG (reference sequence). The CDR3 loop spans 12 amino acids. Trimming at V came to 5 bases and at J to 9 bases, leaving 7 bases not matched to a gene. CDR3 sequence: CAWGDSAGEQFF. The CDR3, as DNA: TGTGCCTGGGGGGACAGTGCGGGTGAGCAGTTCTTC.

This clonotype was seen repeatedly, ten times or more. This chain connects TRBV30 to TRBJ1-1, with D possibly matching TRBD1 (5 bases). The germline gives CDR1 GTSNPN, CDR2 SVGIG (reference sequence). V lost 0 bases and J 6 bases, leaving 17 bases between the germline ends. This CDR3 has 15 residues. The CDR3 DNA is TGTGCCTGGAGTGTACCCTCTCAGGGAAGGGCTGAAGCTTTCTTT. Protein: CAWSVPSQGRAEAFF.

The chain couples TRBV20-1 to TRBJ1-5; maybe TRBD1 (6 bases). The germline V gene encodes CDR1 DFQATT and CDR2 SNEGSKA (reference sequence). Trimming shortened V by 1 base and J by 6 bases, and 13 bases separated the two germline ends. The CDR3 consists of 14 residues. CDR3 sequence reads: CSARAGQGSQPQHF. The CDR3 DNA reads as TGCAGTGCTAGAGCGGGACAAGGGAGTCAGCCCCAGCATTTT.

This clonotype turned up a few times. This chain links TRBV7-9 with TRBJ2-1; 10 nucleotides agree with TRBD2. Germline CDR1 and CDR2: SEHNR and FQNEAQ (reference sequence). V lost 0 bases, J lost 4 bases, and 6 bases stayed unmatched. The CDR3 covers 17 residues. CDR3 in DNA: TGTGCCAGCAGCTTAGCGCCTAGCGGGAGCGCTTACAATGAGCAGTTCTTC. Translating it yields CASSLAPSGSAYNEQFF.

This clonotype was detected many times. This chain joins TRBV7-2 and TRBJ2-7; D remains ambiguous. The CDR3 runs 12 residues. Germline lookup yields CDR1 SGHTA and CDR2 FQGNSA. V lost 1 base and J 2 bases, leaving 3 bases between the germline ends. The CDR3 spells CASSLVAYEQYF. DNA for the CDR3: TGTGCCAGCAGCTTAGTAGCCTACGAGCAGTACTTC. Drawing the rest from reference TRBV7-2 and TRBJ2-7, the complete variable domain is GAGVSQSPSNKVTEKGKDVELRCDPISGHTALYWYRQSLGQGLEFLIYFQGNSAPDKSGLPSDRFSAERTGGSVSTLTIQRTQQEDSAVYLCASSLVAYEQYFGPGTRLTVT.

This clonotype was observed a few times. The J gene is TRBJ1-2, the V gene TRBV6-2 or TRBV6-3; 7 positions match TRBD1. The junction had 6 bases not matched to a gene; V was cut back by 7 bases and J by 4 bases. CDR3 length: 13 amino acids. Looked up from germline, CDR1 is MNHEY and CDR2 is SVGEGT. The CDR3 DNA reads TGTGCCAGCACGATCGACAGGGCCTATGGCTACACCTTC. Translating it yields CASTIDRAYGYTF.

This clonotype has a handful of counts. A much larger clone differs by one base, so this may be a read error. V usage is TRBV2 and J usage is TRBJ2-6; the D gene could be TRBD1 or TRBD2 (5 bases each). Germline V lookup: CDR1 SNHLY, CDR2 FYNNEI. The CDR3 is 18 residues long. The chain's CDR3 is CAGSEKRGPISGANVLTF. In DNA form, the CDR3 reads TGTGCCGGCAGTGAAAAGAGGGGACCAATCTCTGGGGCCAACGTCCTGACTTTC.

Of note for this clonotype: A much larger clone differs from this one at a single base, so this may be a read error. The chain employs TRBV7-2 and TRBJ1-5, with D tentatively TRBD1 (5 bases). Per germline, CDR1 SGHTA and CDR2 FQGNSA. The CDR3 sequence is 15 residues long. CDR3 region: CAGSLEGQGNQPQHF. CDR3 coding DNA: TGTGCCGGCAGCTTAGAGGGGCAGGGCAATCAGCCCCAGCATTTT.

This clonotype was recorded only once. A read error may explain this, as a much larger clone is one base away. The rearrangement uses TRBV7-9 and TRBJ1-5, with 8 bases aligning to TRBD1. Looked up from germline, CDR1 is SEHNR and CDR2 is FQNEAQ (reference sequence). The length of the CDR3 is 15 residues. The J segment lost 5 bases and the V segment lost 8 bases, leaving 11 bases of the junction unmatched. The CDR3 region has the DNA TGTGCCAGCGGCTCGGACAGGGTAGCGGATCAGCCCCAGCATTTT. Amino acid sequence: CASGSDRVADQPQHF.

The CDR3 DNA reads as TGTGCCAGTACCCCTGGGGCAGAGGCCAAAAACATTCAGTACTTC. Its translation: CASTPGAEAKNIQYF. V gene TRBV19 combines with J gene TRBJ2-4; tentatively, D is TRBD1 (5 bases). Germline loops: CDR1 LNHDA, CDR2 SQIVND (reference sequence). This CDR3 has 15 residues. Between the trimmed V and J ends, which lost 7 bases and 1 base, there was a span of 14 bases. Supplemented by reference TRBV19 and TRBJ2-4, the full variable domain reads DGGITQSPKYLFRKEGQNVTLSCEQNLNHDAMYWYRQDPGQGLRLIYYSQIVNDFQKGDIAEGYSVSREKKESFPLTVTSAQKNPTAFYLCASTPGAEAKNIQYFGAGTRLSVL.

This clonotype was detected ten times or more. The chain links TRBV6-1 to TRBJ2-7; 7 bases fit TRBD1. The germline CDR1 and CDR2 sequences are MNHNS and SASEGT. V was pared by 5 bases and J by 5 bases, with 9 bases of the junction left unmatched. This CDR3 has 14 amino acids. This CDR3 reads CASSKDRPRDEQYF. Here the CDR3 DNA reads TGTGCCAGCAGTAAGGACAGGCCTCGGGACGAGCAGTACTTC.

This clonotype was observed a handful of times. This chain links TRBV6-1 with TRBJ1-3; TRBD1 might be the D (5 bases). CDR3 length equals 16 residues. The germline CDR1 and CDR2 sequences are MNHNS and SASEGT. Trimming pared 1 base from V and 0 bases from J, leaving 10 bases between. The CDR3 loop is CASSEGGGGSGNTIYF. CDR3 coding DNA: TGTGCCAGCAGTGAAGGAGGTGGGGGCTCTGGAAACACCATATATTTT.

The chain links TRBV29-1 to TRBJ2-1; the D gene is possibly TRBD2 (6 bases). The CDR3 is made up of 14 amino acids. The germline V gene encodes CDR1 SQVTM and CDR2 ANQGSEA. The V end lost 3 bases, the J end lost 1 base, and 10 bases lay between the germline ends. In DNA, the CDR3 is TGCAGCGTTGATGCGACTAGTTCCTACAATGAGCAGTTCTTC. Residues: CSVDATSSYNEQFF.

This clonotype showed up many times. The gene calls are TRBV7-2 and TRBJ1-4, with TRBD1 as a possible D gene (6 bases). Trimming stripped 5 bases from V and 6 bases from J, with 13 bases between. CDR3 length: 14 amino acids. Germline values: CDR1 SGHTA, CDR2 FQGNSA. CDR3: CASSQGGWDEKLFF. CDR3 in DNA: TGTGCCAGCAGCCAAGGGGGGTGGGATGAAAAACTGTTTTTT.

The CDR3: CATSRDRGSVYEQYF. CDR3 in DNA: TGTGCCACCAGCAGAGACCGGGGTAGTGTTTACGAGCAGTACTTC. The V call is TRBV15, the J call TRBJ2-7; possibly TRBD2 for D (5 bases). Germline V CDR1 and CDR2: LNHNV, YYDKDF (reference sequence). Trimming took 0 bases from V and 4 from J, leaving 13 bases between them. The CDR3 consists of 15 residues.

This clonotype was found many times. V usage is TRBV29-1 and J usage is TRBJ2-7; either TRBD1 or TRBD2 may fit D (6 bases each). Trimming pared 6 bases from V and 0 bases from J, leaving 12 bases between. The CDR3 sequence is 13 residues long. Germline assignment: CDR1 SQVTM and CDR2 ANQGSEA. The CDR3: CSVEGHPSYEQYF. The DNA for the CDR3 is TGCAGCGTGGAGGGACACCCCTCCTACGAGCAGTACTTC.

The CDR3 bases are TGCGCCAGCAGCCCCGGGGATTTTTCGGGCCAAGAGACCCAGTACTTC. The encoded protein is CASSPGDFSGQETQYF. The chain recombines TRBV5-1 with TRBJ2-5; tentative D call: TRBD2 (5 bases). The CDR3 runs to 16 residues. The germline V and J ends were trimmed by 4 bases and 1 base, with 17 bases remaining between them. From germline, CDR1 is SGHRS and CDR2 YFSETQ.